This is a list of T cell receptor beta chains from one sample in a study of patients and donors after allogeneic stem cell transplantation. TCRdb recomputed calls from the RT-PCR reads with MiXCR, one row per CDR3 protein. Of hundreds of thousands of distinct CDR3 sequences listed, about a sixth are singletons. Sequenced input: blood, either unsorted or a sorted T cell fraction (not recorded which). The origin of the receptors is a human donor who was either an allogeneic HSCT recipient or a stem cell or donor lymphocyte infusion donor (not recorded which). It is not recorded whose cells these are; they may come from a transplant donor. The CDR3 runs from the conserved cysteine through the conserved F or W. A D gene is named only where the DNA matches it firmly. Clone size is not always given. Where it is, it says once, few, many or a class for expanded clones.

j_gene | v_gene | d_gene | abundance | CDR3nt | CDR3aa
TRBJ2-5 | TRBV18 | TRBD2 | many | TGTGCCAGCTCACCAGCAGCGGGGATTAGAGAGACCCAGTACTTC | CASSPAAGIRETQYF
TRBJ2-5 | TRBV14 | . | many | TGTGCCAGCAGCGAGGGGGTGAGGCGGGAGACCCAGTACTTC | CASSEGVRRETQYF
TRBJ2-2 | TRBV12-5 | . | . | TGTGCTAGTGGTTCCCCCCTCGGGACGGGGAGCCACACCGGGGAGCTGTTTTTT | CASGSPLGTGSHTGELFF
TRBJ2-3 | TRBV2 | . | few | TGTGCCAGCAGTCAACGGAGGGTCACTAGCACAGATACGCAGTATTTT | CASSQRRVTSTDTQYF
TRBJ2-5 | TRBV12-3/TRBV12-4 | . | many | TGTGCCAGCACCCTAAACGGGAGAGGACGAGAGACCCAGTACTTC | CASTLNGRGRETQYF
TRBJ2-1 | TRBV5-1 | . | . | TGCGCCAGCAGCCAGACTAGTAGGGGCTTCTACAATGAGCAGTTCTTC | CASSQTSRGFYNEQFF
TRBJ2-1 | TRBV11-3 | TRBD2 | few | TGTGCCAGCAGCTATCGAATCTCTAGCGGGGGCTACAATGAGCAGTTCTTC | CASSYRISSGGYNEQFF
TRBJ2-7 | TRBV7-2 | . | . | TGTGCCAGCAGCTTTATCGGGTACGAGCAGTACTTC | CASSFIGYEQYF
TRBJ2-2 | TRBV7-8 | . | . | TGTGCCAGCAGCTTAGCCGTCTTCGCGAACACCGGGGAGCTGTTTTTT | CASSLAVFANTGELFF
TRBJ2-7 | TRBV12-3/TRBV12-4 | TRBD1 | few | TGTGCCAGCAGTTTAGCAGGGGGCCACTCCTACGAGCAGTACTTC | CASSLAGGHSYEQYF